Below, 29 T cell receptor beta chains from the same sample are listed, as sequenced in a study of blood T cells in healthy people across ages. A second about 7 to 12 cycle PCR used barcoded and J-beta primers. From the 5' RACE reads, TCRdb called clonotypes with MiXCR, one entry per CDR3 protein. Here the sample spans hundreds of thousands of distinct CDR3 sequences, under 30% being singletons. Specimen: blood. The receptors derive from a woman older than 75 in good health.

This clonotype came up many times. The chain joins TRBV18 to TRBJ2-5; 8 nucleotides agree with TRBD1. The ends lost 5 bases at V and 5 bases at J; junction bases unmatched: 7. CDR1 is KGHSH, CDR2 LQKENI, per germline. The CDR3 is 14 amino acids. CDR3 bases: TGTGCCAGCTCAGCGACAGGGGCCAGGGAGACCCAGTACTTC. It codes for CASSATGARETQYF.

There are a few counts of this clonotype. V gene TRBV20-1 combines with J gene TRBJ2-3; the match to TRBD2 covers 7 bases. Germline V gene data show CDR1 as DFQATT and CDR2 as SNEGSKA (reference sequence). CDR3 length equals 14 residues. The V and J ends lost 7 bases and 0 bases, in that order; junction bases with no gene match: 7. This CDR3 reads CSDGRGSSTDTQYF. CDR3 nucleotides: TGCAGTGATGGGCGGGGGTCTAGCACAGATACGCAGTATTTT.

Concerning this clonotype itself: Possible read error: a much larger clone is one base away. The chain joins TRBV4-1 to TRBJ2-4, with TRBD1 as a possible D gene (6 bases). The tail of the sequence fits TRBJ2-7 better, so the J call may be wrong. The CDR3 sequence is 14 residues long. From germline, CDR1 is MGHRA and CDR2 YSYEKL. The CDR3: CTSSPDQGPYEQYF. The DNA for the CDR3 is TGCACCAGCAGCCCAGACCAGGGGCCCTACGAGCAGTACTTC.

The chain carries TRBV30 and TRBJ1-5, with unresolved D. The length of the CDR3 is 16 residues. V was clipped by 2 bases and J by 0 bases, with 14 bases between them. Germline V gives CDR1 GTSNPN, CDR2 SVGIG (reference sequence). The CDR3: CAWSPIERYSNQPQHF. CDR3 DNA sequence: TGTGCCTGGAGTCCGATAGAAAGATATAGCAATCAGCCCCAGCATTTT.

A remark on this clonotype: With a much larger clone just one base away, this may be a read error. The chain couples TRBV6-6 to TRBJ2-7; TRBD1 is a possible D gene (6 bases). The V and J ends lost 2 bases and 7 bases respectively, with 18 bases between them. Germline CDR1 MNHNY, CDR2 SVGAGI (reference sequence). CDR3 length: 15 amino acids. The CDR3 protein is CASSYRGYPSNEQYF. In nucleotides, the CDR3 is TGTGCCAGCAGTTACAGGGGGTACCCCAGCAATGAGCAGTACTTC.

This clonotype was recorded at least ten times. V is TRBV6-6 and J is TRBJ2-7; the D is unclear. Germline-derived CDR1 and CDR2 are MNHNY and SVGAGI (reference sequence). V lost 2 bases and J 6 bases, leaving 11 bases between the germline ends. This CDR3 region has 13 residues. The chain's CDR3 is CASSYTTLSEQYF. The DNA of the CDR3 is TGTGCCAGCAGTTACACGACTCTCTCCGAGCAGTACTTC.

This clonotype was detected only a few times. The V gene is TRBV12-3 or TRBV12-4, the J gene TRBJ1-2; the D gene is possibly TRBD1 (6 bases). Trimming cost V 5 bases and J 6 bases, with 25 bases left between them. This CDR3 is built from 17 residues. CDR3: CASSRPQGIRGGHGYTF. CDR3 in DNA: TGTGCCAGCAGTCGCCCCCAGGGAATAAGAGGGGGACATGGCTACACCTTC.

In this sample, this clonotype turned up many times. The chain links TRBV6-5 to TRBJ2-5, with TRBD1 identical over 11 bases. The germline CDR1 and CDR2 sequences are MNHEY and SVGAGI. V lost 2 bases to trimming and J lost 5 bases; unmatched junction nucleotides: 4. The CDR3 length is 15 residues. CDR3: CASSYHGTGGETQYF. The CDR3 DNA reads TGTGCCAGCAGTTACCACGGGACAGGGGGGGAGACCCAGTACTTC.

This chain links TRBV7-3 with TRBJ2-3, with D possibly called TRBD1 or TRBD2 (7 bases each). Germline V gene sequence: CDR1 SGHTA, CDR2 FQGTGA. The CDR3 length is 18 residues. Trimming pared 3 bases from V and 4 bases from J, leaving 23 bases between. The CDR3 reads CASSLGQGGVIEADTQYF. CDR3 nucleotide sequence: TGTGCCAGCAGCTTGGGTCAGGGGGGGGTCATAGAGGCAGATACGCAGTATTTT. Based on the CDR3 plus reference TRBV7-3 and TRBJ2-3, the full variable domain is GAGVSQTPSNKVTEKGKYVELRCDPISGHTALYWYRQSLGQGPEFLIYFQGTGAADDSGLPNDRFFAVRPEGSVSTLKIQRTERGDSAVYLCASSLGQGGVIEADTQYFGPGTRLTVL.

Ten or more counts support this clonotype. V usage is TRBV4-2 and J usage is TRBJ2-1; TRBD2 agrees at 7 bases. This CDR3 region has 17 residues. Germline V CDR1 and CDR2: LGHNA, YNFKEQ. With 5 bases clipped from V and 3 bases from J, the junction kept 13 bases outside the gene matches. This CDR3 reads CASSREGSLINYNEQFF. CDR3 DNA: TGTGCCAGCAGCAGGGAGGGTTCGCTAATTAACTACAATGAGCAGTTCTTC.

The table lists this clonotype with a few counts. DNA of the CDR3: TGCAGTGCTAGAGATTTCACAGGAGGAAACTCTGGGGCCAACGTCCTGACTTTC. It is translated as CSARDFTGGNSGANVLTF. The chain has TRBV20-1 and TRBJ2-6, with D perhaps given as TRBD1 or TRBD2 (5 bases each). The length of the CDR3 is 18 residues. Germline V CDR1 and CDR2: DFQATT, SNEGSKA (reference sequence). The V and J ends lost 0 bases and 0 bases respectively, with 15 bases between them.

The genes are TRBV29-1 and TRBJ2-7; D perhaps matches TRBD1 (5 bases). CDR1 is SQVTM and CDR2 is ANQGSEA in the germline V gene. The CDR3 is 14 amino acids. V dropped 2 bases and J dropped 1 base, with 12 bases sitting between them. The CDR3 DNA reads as TGCAGCGTTGAAACTGCCCAGGGTTCCTACGAGCAGTACTTC. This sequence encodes CSVETAQGSYEQYF.

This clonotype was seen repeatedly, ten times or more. The CDR3 loop is CASSQDKLATFNEQFF. The CDR3 coding sequence is TGTGCCAGCAGCCAAGATAAGCTAGCGACCTTCAATGAGCAGTTCTTC. The rearrangement uses TRBV4-2 and TRBJ2-1; D perhaps matches TRBD2 (6 bases). Germline V gene lookup returns CDR1 LGHNA and CDR2 YNFKEQ. Between the trimmed V and J ends, which lost 0 bases and 6 bases, there was a span of 15 bases. The CDR3 covers 16 residues.

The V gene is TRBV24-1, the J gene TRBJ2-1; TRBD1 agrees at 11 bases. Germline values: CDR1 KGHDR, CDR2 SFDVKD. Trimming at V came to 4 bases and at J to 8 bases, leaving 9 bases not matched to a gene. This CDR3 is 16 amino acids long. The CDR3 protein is CATSERGQGAIDEQFF. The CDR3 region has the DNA TGTGCCACCAGTGAGCGTGGACAGGGGGCTATCGATGAGCAGTTCTTC.

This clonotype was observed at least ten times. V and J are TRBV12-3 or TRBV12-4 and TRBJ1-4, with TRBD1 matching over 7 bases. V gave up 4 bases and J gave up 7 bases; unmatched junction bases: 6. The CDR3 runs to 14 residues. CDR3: CASSSQQGSEKLFF. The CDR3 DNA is TGTGCCAGCAGTTCCCAACAGGGGAGTGAAAAACTGTTTTTT.

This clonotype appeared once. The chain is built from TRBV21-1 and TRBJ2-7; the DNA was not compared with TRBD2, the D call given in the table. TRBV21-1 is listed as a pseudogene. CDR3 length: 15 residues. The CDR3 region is CASSLSGGAFYEQYF. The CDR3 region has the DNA TGTGCCAGCAGCCTCAGCGGGGGGGCGTTCTACGAGCAGTACTTC.

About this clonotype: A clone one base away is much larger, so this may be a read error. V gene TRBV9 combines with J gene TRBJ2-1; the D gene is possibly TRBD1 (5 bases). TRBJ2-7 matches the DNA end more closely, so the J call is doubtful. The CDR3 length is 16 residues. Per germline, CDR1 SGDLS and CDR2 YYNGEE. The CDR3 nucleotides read TGTGCCAGCAGCATATACCACAGGAGCTCCTACAATGAGCAGTACTTC. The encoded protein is CASSIYHRSSYNEQYF.

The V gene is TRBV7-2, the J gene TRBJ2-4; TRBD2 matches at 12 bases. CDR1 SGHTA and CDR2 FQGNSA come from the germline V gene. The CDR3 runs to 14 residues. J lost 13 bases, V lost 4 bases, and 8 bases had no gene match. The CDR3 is CASSSRTSGEVQYF. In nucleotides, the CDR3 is TGTGCCAGCAGCTCTCGGACTAGCGGGGAGGTGCAGTACTTC.

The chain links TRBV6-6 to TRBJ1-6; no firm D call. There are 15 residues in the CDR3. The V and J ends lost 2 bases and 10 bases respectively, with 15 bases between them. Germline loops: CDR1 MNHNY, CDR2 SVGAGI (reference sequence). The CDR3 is CASSYGMKVRSPLHF. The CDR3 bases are TGTGCCAGCAGTTACGGTATGAAGGTCCGGTCACCCCTCCACTTT.

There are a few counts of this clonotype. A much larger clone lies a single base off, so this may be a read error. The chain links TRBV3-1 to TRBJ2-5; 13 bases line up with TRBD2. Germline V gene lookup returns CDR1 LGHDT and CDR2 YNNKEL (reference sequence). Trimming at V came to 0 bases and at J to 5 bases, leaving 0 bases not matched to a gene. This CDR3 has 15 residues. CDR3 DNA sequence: TGTGCCAGCAGCCAAGAGGGACTAGCGGGGGAGACCCAGTACTTC. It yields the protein CASSQEGLAGETQYF.

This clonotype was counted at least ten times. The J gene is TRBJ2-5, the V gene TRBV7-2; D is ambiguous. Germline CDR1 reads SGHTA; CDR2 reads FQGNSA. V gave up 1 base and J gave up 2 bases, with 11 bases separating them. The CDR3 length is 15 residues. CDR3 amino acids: CASSLVIAPQETQYF. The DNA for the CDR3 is TGTGCCAGCAGCTTAGTGATAGCCCCTCAAGAGACCCAGTACTTC. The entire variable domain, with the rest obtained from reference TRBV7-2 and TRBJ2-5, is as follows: GAGVSQSPSNKVTEKGKDVELRCDPISGHTALYWYRQSLGQGLEFLIYFQGNSAPDKSGLPSDRFSAERTGGSVSTLTIQRTQQEDSAVYLCASSLVIAPQETQYFGPGTRLLVL.

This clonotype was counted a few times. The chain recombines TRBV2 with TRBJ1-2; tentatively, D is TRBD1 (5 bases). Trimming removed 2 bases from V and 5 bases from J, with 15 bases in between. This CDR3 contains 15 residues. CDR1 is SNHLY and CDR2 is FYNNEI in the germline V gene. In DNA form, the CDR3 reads TGTGCCAGCAGTGAACCGGGGGAACGGATATATGGCTACACCTTC. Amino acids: CASSEPGERIYGYTF.

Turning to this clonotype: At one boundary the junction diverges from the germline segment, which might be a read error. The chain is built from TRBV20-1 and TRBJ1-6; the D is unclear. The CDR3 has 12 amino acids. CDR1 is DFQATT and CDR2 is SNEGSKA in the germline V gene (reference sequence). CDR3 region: CRARDRGSPLHF. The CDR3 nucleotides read TGCAGGGCTAGAGATCGGGGTTCACCCCTCCACTTT.

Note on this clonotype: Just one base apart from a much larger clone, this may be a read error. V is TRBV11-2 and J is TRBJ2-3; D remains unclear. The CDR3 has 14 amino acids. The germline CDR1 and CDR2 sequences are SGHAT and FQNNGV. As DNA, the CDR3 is TGTGCCAGCAGCTTAGATCCCGGCACAGATGCGCAGTATTTT. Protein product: CASSLDPGTDAQYF.

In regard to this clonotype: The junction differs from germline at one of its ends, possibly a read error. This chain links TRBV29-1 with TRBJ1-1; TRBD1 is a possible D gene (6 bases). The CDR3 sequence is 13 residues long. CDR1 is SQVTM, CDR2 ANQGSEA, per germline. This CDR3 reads CNVEQTGNTEAFF. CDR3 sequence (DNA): TGCAACGTTGAACAGACAGGGAACACTGAAGCTTTCTTT. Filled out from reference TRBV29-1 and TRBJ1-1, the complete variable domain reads SAVISQKPSRDICQRGTSLTIQCQVDSQVTMMFWYRQQPGQSLTLIATANQGSEATYESGFVIDKFPISRPNLTFSTLTVSNMSPEDSSIYLCNVEQTGNTEAFFGQGTRLTVV.

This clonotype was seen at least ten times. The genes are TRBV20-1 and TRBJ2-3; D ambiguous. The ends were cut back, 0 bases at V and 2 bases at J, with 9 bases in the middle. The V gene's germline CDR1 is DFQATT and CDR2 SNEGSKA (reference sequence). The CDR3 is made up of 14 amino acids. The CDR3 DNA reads TGCAGTGCTAGAGATCCCTTCCACACAGATACGCAGTATTTT. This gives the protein CSARDPFHTDTQYF.

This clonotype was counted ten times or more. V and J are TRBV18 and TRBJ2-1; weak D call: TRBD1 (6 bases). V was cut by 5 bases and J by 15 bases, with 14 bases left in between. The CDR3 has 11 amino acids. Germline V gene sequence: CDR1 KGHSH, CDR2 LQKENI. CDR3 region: CASSSYRVPFF. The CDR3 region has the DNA TGTGCCAGCTCATCCTACAGGGTACCGTTCTTC.

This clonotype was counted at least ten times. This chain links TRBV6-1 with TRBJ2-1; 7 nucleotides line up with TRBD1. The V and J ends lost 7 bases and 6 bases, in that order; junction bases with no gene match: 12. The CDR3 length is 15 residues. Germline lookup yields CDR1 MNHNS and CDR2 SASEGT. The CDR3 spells CASNLGEGARNEQFF. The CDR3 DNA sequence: TGTGCCAGCAACTTGGGCGAGGGGGCACGCAATGAGCAGTTCTTC.

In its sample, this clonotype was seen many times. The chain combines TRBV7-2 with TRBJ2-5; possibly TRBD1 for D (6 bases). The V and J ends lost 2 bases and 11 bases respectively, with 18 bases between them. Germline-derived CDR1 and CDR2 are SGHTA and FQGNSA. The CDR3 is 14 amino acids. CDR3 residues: CASSLSRTPGEQYF. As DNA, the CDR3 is TGTGCCAGCAGCTTAAGCCGGACGCCAGGGGAGCAGTACTTC.